The 8 T cell receptor beta chains below all came from one sample that was sequenced in a study of control samples from healthy donors and cancer patients. Some clones are missing from TCRdb's copy, which holds only in-frame ones; the method was immunoSEQ multiplex PCR. The top ten clones hold roughly 1.5% of a sample with 190,000 or so clones, about 93% of them seen once. The sample taken for sequencing was blood. These receptors originate from a man younger than 35 in good health.

The genes are TRBV5-1 and TRBJ1-2; D is uncertain. This CDR3 has 13 amino acids. Trimming took off 1 base at V and 4 bases at J, with 8 bases between the two ends. Germline CDR1 reads SGHRS; CDR2 reads YFSETQ. CDR3 residues: CASSLTAAYGYTF. CDR3 DNA sequence: TGCGCCAGCAGCTTGACAGCTGCCTATGGCTACACCTTC.

J is TRBJ1-5 and V is TRBV19; D unresolved. Deletions cut 5 bases from V and 0 bases from J, with 11 bases between. Germline CDR1 LNHDA, CDR2 SQIVND (reference sequence). CDR3 length: 15 amino acids. CDR3 bases: TGTGCCAGTAGTCGTCATGGGGATAGCAATCAGCCCCAGCATTTT. This encodes CASSRHGDSNQPQHF. The complete variable domain, with remaining parts taken from reference TRBV19 and TRBJ1-5, reads DGGITQSPKYLFRKEGQNVTLSCEQNLNHDAMYWYRQDPGQGLRLIYYSQIVNDFQKGDIAEGYSVSREKKESFPLTVTSAQKNPTAFYLCASSRHGDSNQPQHFGDGTRLSIL.

The V and J genes are TRBV2 and TRBJ1-2; no reliable D call. The CDR3 sequence is 14 residues long. Germline loops: CDR1 SNHLY, CDR2 FYNNEI. The V and J ends lost 1 base and 1 base respectively, with 7 bases between them. The chain's CDR3 is CASSEGFFNYGYTF. The CDR3, as DNA: TGTGCCAGCAGTGAAGGCTTTTTTAACTATGGCTACACCTTC.

The chain employs TRBV9 and TRBJ2-7; D is tentatively TRBD1 or TRBD2 (5 bases each). The CDR3 consists of 11 residues. Trimming removed 4 bases from V and 12 bases from J, with 14 bases in between. Per the germline V gene, CDR1 is SGDLS and CDR2 is YYNGEE. CDR3 amino acids: CASSSSGRMYF. CDR3 nucleotide sequence: TGTGCCAGCAGCTCCTCGGGACGGATGTACTTC. Together with reference TRBV9 and TRBJ2-7, the CDR3 gives the full variable domain: DSGVTQTPKHLITATGQRVTLRCSPRSGDLSVYWYQQSLDQGLQFLIQYYNGEERAKGNILERFSAQQFPDLHSELNLSSLELGDSALYFCASSSSGRMYFGPGTRLTVT.

This chain connects TRBV19 to TRBJ2-3; unclear D gene. There are 14 residues in the CDR3. Germline CDR1 and CDR2: LNHDA and SQIVND (reference sequence). Trimming pared 1 base from V and 4 bases from J, leaving 9 bases between. CDR3 region: CASSIAGNADTQYF. The CDR3 nucleotides read TGTGCCAGTAGTATAGCCGGAAACGCAGATACGCAGTATTTT.

V and J are TRBV5-4 and TRBJ2-5, with 8 bases that match TRBD2. V shed 1 base and J 5 bases; nucleotides not matched to a gene: 4. The CDR3 loop spans 14 amino acids. Germline V CDR1 and CDR2: SGHNT, YYREEE (reference sequence). CDR3 sequence (DNA): TGTGCCAGCAGCTTGACGGCTAGCGGGGAGACCCAGTACTTC. It specifies CASSLTASGETQYF.

This chain uses TRBV6-1 with TRBJ1-4, with no clear D. The CDR3 loop spans 14 amino acids. The V end was cut by 3 bases, the J end by 6 bases, with 11 bases between. Germline V gene data show CDR1 as MNHNS and CDR2 as SASEGT. CDR3 sequence reads: CASSDSAWDEKLFF. In DNA, the CDR3 is TGTGCCAGCAGTGATTCTGCCTGGGATGAAAAACTGTTTTTT.

In the case of this clone: A read error may produce the germline difference seen at one junction end. The same CDR3 is also encoded by other DNA sequences in this sample. J is TRBJ1-1 and V is TRBV18, with a weak D call TRBD1 (6 bases). This CDR3 region has 16 residues. Germline assignment: CDR1 KGHSH and CDR2 LQKENI. CDR3: CASSPTGTRMNTEAFF. CDR3 coding DNA: TGCGCCAGCTCACCGACCGGGACAAGGATGAACACTGAAGCTTTCTTT.